Listed here are 25 T cell receptor beta chains from one sample, sequenced in a study of graft-versus-host responses after intestinal transplantation (dated by TCRdb to the early 2020s). No antigen has been assigned to these receptors. The library was prepared using the immunoSEQ multiplex PCR assay. TCRdb took over this immuneACCESS table, retaining in-frame rearrangements with V and J assigned. Such tables are incomplete; in checked studies, under half of the missing clones stem from an unresolved V gene, and the remainder is unexplained. The sample table records about 110,000 clones; just over 90% of these occur just once. The biggest ten clones account for about 0.51% of the sample. The label giving this sample's time point can be read as: cells obtained before transplantation from donor or recipient. Sequenced here: unstimulated CD8+ T cells sorted from spleen or lymph node cells, sampled before intestinal transplant. The receptors stem from a human donor who received an intestinal transplant.

V usage is TRBV30 and J usage is TRBJ2-3; 8 bases line up with TRBD2. The junction had 8 bases not matched to a gene; V was cut back by 3 bases and J by 6 bases. The CDR3 runs to 14 residues. CDR1 is GTSNPN and CDR2 is SVGIG in the germline V gene (reference sequence). In DNA, the CDR3 is TGTGCCTGGAGCCTGGATAGCGGGGTCGATACGCAGTATTTT. It codes for CAWSLDSGVDTQYF.

The chain joins TRBV5-8 to TRBJ1-5, with D maybe TRBD1 (6 bases). Trimming removed 5 bases at V and 4 bases at J, with 10 bases between. The germline CDR1 and CDR2 sequences are SGHTS and YDEGEE. This CDR3 comprises 13 residues. Written as DNA, the CDR3 is TGTGCCAGCAGTTCAGACAGGAATCAGCCCCAGCATTTT. It translates to CASSSDRNQPQHF.

The chain is built from TRBV5-6 and TRBJ1-5; no firm D call. This CDR3 is built from 14 residues. Germline V gene lookup returns CDR1 SGHDT and CDR2 YYEEEE. The V end lost 4 bases, the J end lost 0 bases, and 8 bases lay between the germline ends. The CDR3 DNA follows: TGTGCCAGCAGCAGGAGGACTAGCAATCAGCCCCAGCATTTT. Protein: CASSRRTSNQPQHF.

Points on this clone: The sample has other DNA sequences that encode this CDR3 too. The chain couples TRBV19 to TRBJ2-7; perhaps TRBD1 as D (5 bases). This CDR3 is 15 amino acids long. Trimming shortened V by 3 bases and J by 0 bases, and 12 bases separated the two germline ends. The germline gives CDR1 LNHDA, CDR2 SQIVND (reference sequence). CDR3 sequence (DNA): TGTGCCAGTAGTATTGGGCAGGGTAGCTCCTACGAGCAGTACTTC. It translates to CASSIGQGSSYEQYF.

This rearrangement joins TRBV9 to TRBJ1-5, with a tentative D call TRBD1 (5 bases). Trimming shortened V by 0 bases and J by 3 bases, and 10 bases separated the two germline ends. This CDR3 comprises 15 residues. Per the germline V gene, CDR1 is SGDLS and CDR2 is YYNGEE. The CDR3 region is CASSVGPGNNQPQHF. The CDR3 DNA is TGTGCCAGCAGCGTAGGACCAGGGAACAATCAGCCCCAGCATTTT.

The rearrangement joins TRBV6-5 to TRBJ1-4, with D perhaps TRBD1 (6 bases). The CDR3 loop spans 15 amino acids. Germline V gene sequence: CDR1 MNHEY, CDR2 SVGAGI. Deletions cut 5 bases from V and 8 bases from J, with 18 bases between. The CDR3 DNA is TGTGCCAGCAGTGACTTGACAGGAGGAAAAGAAAAACTGTTTTTT. It specifies CASSDLTGGKEKLFF.

The V and J genes are TRBV7-8 and TRBJ2-7; D is possibly TRBD2 (6 bases). V was shortened by 6 bases and J by 3 bases, with 15 bases between the two germline ends. This CDR3 is 14 amino acids long. The germline V gene encodes CDR1 SGHVS and CDR2 FQNEAQ. This CDR3 reads CASSSVGRGYEQYF. The CDR3 DNA sequence: TGTGCCAGCAGTTCCGTAGGGCGGGGCTACGAGCAGTACTTC. Full variable domain (missing parts from reference TRBV7-8 and TRBJ2-7): GAGVSQSPRYKVAKRGQDVALRCDPISGHVSLFWYQQALGQGPEFLTYFQNEAQLDKSGLPSDRFFAERPEGSVSTLKIQRTQQEDSAVYLCASSSVGRGYEQYFGPGTRLTVT.

This clone occurred once. The chain combines TRBV28 with TRBJ1-5, with TRBD1 identical over 10 bases. This CDR3 has 14 residues. The J segment lost 4 bases and the V segment lost 6 bases, leaving 3 bases of the junction unmatched. Germline CDR1 MDHEN, CDR2 SYDVKM. The DNA for the CDR3 is TGTGCCAGCAGCGACAGGGGGCCAAATCAGCCCCAGCATTTT. Translating gives CASSDRGPNQPQHF.

The rearrangement joins TRBV6-1 to TRBJ2-6; no reliable D call. The CDR3 is 14 amino acids. Per germline, CDR1 MNHNS and CDR2 SASEGT. V shed 7 bases and J shed 0 bases, with 7 bases lying between them. The chain's CDR3 is CASTLTSGANVLTF. The CDR3 DNA reads TGTGCCAGCACCCTAACCTCTGGGGCCAACGTCCTGACTTTC.

The V and J genes are TRBV19 and TRBJ1-5, with TRBD1 identical over 7 bases. Germline trimming cut 5 bases from V and 0 bases from J; bases unmatched to any gene: 22. CDR1 is LNHDA and CDR2 is SQIVND in the germline V gene (reference sequence). The CDR3 runs to 21 residues. This CDR3 is CASSAPGKARLGTDSNQPQHF. Here the CDR3 DNA reads TGTGCCAGTAGTGCCCCGGGAAAGGCCCGCCTCGGGACAGATAGCAATCAGCCCCAGCATTTT. The entire variable domain, with the rest obtained from reference TRBV19 and TRBJ1-5, is as follows: DGGITQSPKYLFRKEGQNVTLSCEQNLNHDAMYWYRQDPGQGLRLIYYSQIVNDFQKGDIAEGYSVSREKKESFPLTVTSAQKNPTAFYLCASSAPGKARLGTDSNQPQHFGDGTRLSIL.

V usage is TRBV2 and J usage is TRBJ2-1; D is uncertain. Per the germline V gene, CDR1 is SNHLY and CDR2 is FYNNEI. CDR3 length: 12 residues. Trimming removed 10 bases from V and 6 bases from J, with 13 bases in between. The CDR3 coding sequence is TGTGCCACCTACGCGATTTCCAATGAGCAGTTCTTC. Protein sequence: CATYAISNEQFF.

The chain recombines TRBV4-1 with TRBJ2-5; weak D call: TRBD1 (6 bases). Germline V gene data show CDR1 as MGHRA and CDR2 as YSYEKL. Deletions cut 2 bases from V and 1 base from J, with 11 bases between. The CDR3 covers 15 residues. The CDR3 DNA sequence: TGCGCCAGCAGCCAACCTACAGGGTTCCAAGAGACCCAGTACTTC. Translated, it gives CASSQPTGFQETQYF.

The V gene is TRBV14, the J gene TRBJ2-7; TRBD2 agrees at 16 bases. Germline V gives CDR1 SGHDN, CDR2 FVKESK. The CDR3 has 17 residues. V trimming: 4 bases; J trimming: 1 base; junction bases outside the gene matches: 4. CDR3 amino acids: CASSLGTSGRVSYEQYF. In DNA form, the CDR3 reads TGTGCCAGCAGCCTCGGGACTAGCGGGAGGGTTTCCTACGAGCAGTACTTC.

The chain has TRBV27 and TRBJ2-1, with D uncertain. The CDR3 loop spans 15 amino acids. With 8 bases removed from V and 6 bases from J, the gap between germline ends came to 20 bases. Per the germline V gene, CDR1 is MNHEY and CDR2 is SMNVEV (reference sequence). In nucleotides, the CDR3 is TGTGCCAGCCAACACGGGCCCCTTCTCGGCAATGAGCAGTTCTTC. Protein: CASQHGPLLGNEQFF.

The chain couples TRBV9 to TRBJ1-1, with 7 bases lining up with TRBD1. V was pared by 4 bases and J by 4 bases, with 4 bases of the junction left unmatched. The CDR3 runs 13 residues. Germline V gives CDR1 SGDLS, CDR2 YYNGEE. CDR3 amino acids: CASSFTGATEAFF. CDR3 nucleotides: TGTGCCAGCAGCTTCACAGGGGCCACTGAAGCTTTCTTT.

This clone has just one count. The chain recombines TRBV27 with TRBJ2-7, with TRBD2 identical over 11 bases. The CDR3 totals 17 residues. V shed 4 bases, J shed 3 bases, and the junction held 11 bases outside the gene matches. CDR1 MNHEY and CDR2 SMNVEV come from the germline V gene (reference sequence). The chain's CDR3 is CASSSLLIAGGFYEQYF. Here the CDR3 DNA reads TGTGCCAGCAGTTCTCTTCTTATAGCGGGAGGGTTCTACGAGCAGTACTTC.

V usage is TRBV7-9 and J usage is TRBJ2-5; no reliable D call. The CDR3 contains 12 residues. V was clipped by 3 bases and J by 3 bases, with 5 bases between them. Germline lookup yields CDR1 SEHNR and CDR2 FQNEAQ (reference sequence). This CDR3 reads CASSFKKETQYF. The CDR3 DNA sequence: TGTGCCAGCAGCTTTAAGAAAGAGACCCAGTACTTC. The full variable domain, in which reference TRBV7-9 and TRBJ2-5 provide the parts outside the CDR3, is DTGVSQNPRHKITKRGQNVTFRCDPISEHNRLYWYRQTLGQGPEFLTYFQNEAQLEKSRLLSDRFSAERPKGSFSTLEIQRTEQGDSAMYLCASSFKKETQYFGPGTRLLVL.

The chain is built from TRBV7-9 and TRBJ2-5; possible D gene TRBD2, 6 bases. CDR1 SEHNR and CDR2 FQNEAQ come from the germline V gene (reference sequence). The CDR3 runs 14 residues. Trimming removed 5 bases from V and 5 bases from J, with 15 bases in between. CDR3 in amino acids: CASSPLGGVETQYF. CDR3 bases: TGTGCCAGCAGCCCCCTTGGAGGGGTGGAGACCCAGTACTTC.

CDR3 sequence reads: CASSMAADTQYF. CDR3 bases: TGTGCCAGTAGTATGGCAGCAGATACGCAGTATTTT. The V gene is TRBV19, the J gene TRBJ2-3; D not certain. The germline CDR1 and CDR2 sequences are LNHDA and SQIVND (reference sequence). The V and J ends lost 3 bases and 4 bases respectively, with 5 bases between them. The CDR3 loop spans 12 amino acids.

The chain combines TRBV7-9 with TRBJ1-2; 7 positions agree with TRBD1. With 1 base clipped from V and 7 bases from J, the junction kept 15 bases outside the gene matches. CDR3 length: 17 amino acids. From germline, CDR1 is SEHNR and CDR2 FQNEAQ (reference sequence). As DNA, the CDR3 is TGTGCCAGCAGCTTAGGAGGAGGGGGCGAATTTTGGTCTGGCTACACCTTC. It translates to CASSLGGGGEFWSGYTF.

The V and J genes are TRBV30 and TRBJ1-3; no firm D call. This CDR3 region has 11 residues. The germline V gene has CDR1 GTSNPN and CDR2 SVGIG (reference sequence). The CDR3 nucleotides are TGTGGGTGGTCCGAGGGAAACACCATATATTTT. Protein sequence: CGWSEGNTIYF.

The gene calls are TRBV5-4 and TRBJ2-7, with D possibly being TRBD1 (6 bases). Germline V lookup: CDR1 SGHNT, CDR2 YYREEE (reference sequence). With 4 bases removed from V and 3 bases from J, the gap between germline ends came to 14 bases. This CDR3 spans 14 amino acids. This CDR3 is CASSPEQGYYEQYF. The CDR3 DNA sequence: TGTGCCAGCAGCCCAGAACAGGGCTACTACGAGCAGTACTTC.

The rearrangement joins TRBV7-8 to TRBJ2-1; D unresolved. Germline V CDR1 and CDR2: SGHVS, FQNEAQ. The V end was cut by 5 bases, the J end by 3 bases, with 5 bases between. The CDR3 length is 12 residues. The CDR3 reads CASSHNYNEQFF. In DNA, the CDR3 is TGTGCCAGCAGCCACAACTACAATGAGCAGTTCTTC.

The chain joins TRBV4-1 to TRBJ1-5; D unresolved. Looked up from germline, CDR1 is MGHRA and CDR2 is YSYEKL. The CDR3 sequence is 15 residues long. The V gene lost 4 bases and the J gene lost 2 bases, with 12 bases spanning the gap. CDR3 residues: CASSRGQWGNQPQHF. Written as DNA, the CDR3 is TGCGCCAGCAGCCGAGGGCAGTGGGGCAATCAGCCCCAGCATTTT.

This chain connects TRBV2 to TRBJ2-3; unclear D gene. Deletions cut 2 bases from V and 3 bases from J, with 3 bases between. Germline assignment: CDR1 SNHLY and CDR2 FYNNEI. The CDR3 covers 12 residues. In nucleotides, the CDR3 is TGTGCCAGCAGTGAACGGACAGATACGCAGTATTTT. It yields the protein CASSERTDTQYF.